Listed below are T cell receptor beta chains from one sample, sequenced in a study of cytomegalovirus exposure and HLA in healthy donors. Sequencing used immunoSEQ multiplex PCR; TCRdb keeps in-frame clones, though not all of them. Of 90,000 to 150,000 clones listed, 75% to 80% are singletons. Sample: PBMCs. Source of these receptors: a woman in her 30s in good health and CMV-seropositive. The CDR3 runs from the conserved cysteine through the conserved F or W. Each record gives: V gene, clone size, D gene, J gene, CDR3 protein, CDR3 DNA. A D gene is named only where the DNA matches it firmly. Clone size is not always given. Where it is, it says once, few, many or a class for expanded clones.

v_gene: TRBV7-2; abundance: NA; d_gene: NA; j_gene: TRBJ1-2; CDR3aa: CASSPRASGATNYGYTF; CDR3nt: TGTGCCAGCAGCCCGAGGGCCTCCGGAGCCACTAACTATGGCTACACCTTC
v_gene: TRBV15; abundance: NA; d_gene: TRBD1; j_gene: TRBJ1-5; CDR3aa: CATSNGQGALQPQHF; CDR3nt: TGTGCCACCAGCAATGGACAGGGGGCTTTGCAGCCCCAGCATTTT
v_gene: TRBV11-2; abundance: NA; d_gene: TRBD2; j_gene: TRBJ2-7; CDR3aa: CASTWGGSYEQYF; CDR3nt: TGTGCCAGCACCTGGGGGGGGTCCTACGAGCAGTACTTC
v_gene: TRBV28; abundance: NA; d_gene: NA; j_gene: TRBJ2-7; CDR3aa: CASSLWDRVYEQYF; CDR3nt: TGTGCCAGCAGTTTATGGGACAGAGTCTACGAGCAGTACTTC
v_gene: TRBV5-5; abundance: NA; d_gene: TRBD1; j_gene: TRBJ2-5; CDR3aa: CASSLIQGATKTQYF; CDR3nt: TGTGCCAGCAGCTTAATACAGGGGGCGACTAAGACCCAGTACTTC
v_gene: TRBV15; abundance: NA; d_gene: TRBD2; j_gene: TRBJ2-1; CDR3aa: CATSKRGGDEQFF; CDR3nt: TGTGCCACCAGCAAGCGGGGTGGAGATGAGCAGTTCTTC
v_gene: TRBV2; abundance: NA; d_gene: NA; j_gene: TRBJ1-2; CDR3aa: CASSDVPRHLFGGYTF; CDR3nt: TGTGCCAGCAGTGACGTCCCTCGACATCTCTTCGGTGGCTACACCTTC
v_gene: TRBV7-9; abundance: NA; d_gene: NA; j_gene: TRBJ1-1; CDR3aa: CASSLGGGRDTEAFF; CDR3nt: TGTGCCAGCAGCTTAGGGGGGGGCCGGGACACTGAAGCTTTCTTT
v_gene: TRBV2; abundance: NA; d_gene: TRBD2; j_gene: TRBJ2-3; CDR3aa: CASSRDQQAGKGADTQYF; CDR3nt: TGTGCCAGCAGTCGGGATCAACAAGCGGGGAAAGGGGCAGATACGCAGTATTTT
v_gene: TRBV5-5; abundance: NA; d_gene: TRBD1; j_gene: TRBJ2-3; CDR3aa: CASSHLGQDTDTQYF; CDR3nt: TGTGCCAGCAGCCACCTCGGACAGGACACAGATACGCAGTATTTT
v_gene: TRBV5-1; abundance: NA; d_gene: NA; j_gene: TRBJ2-5; CDR3aa: CASSQTPSETQYF; CDR3nt: TGCGCCAGCAGCCAAACCCCCAGTGAGACCCAGTACTTC
v_gene: TRBV15; abundance: NA; d_gene: NA; j_gene: TRBJ2-3; CDR3aa: CATSTPKPASDTQYF; CDR3nt: TGTGCCACCAGCACGCCAAAACCCGCTAGTGATACGCAGTATTTT
v_gene: TRBV28; abundance: NA; d_gene: NA; j_gene: TRBJ1-2; CDR3aa: CASSQTGNTNYGYTF; CDR3nt: TGTGCCAGCAGCCAAACAGGGAATACTAACTATGGCTACACCTTC
v_gene: TRBV5-6; abundance: NA; d_gene: TRBD1; j_gene: TRBJ1-2; CDR3aa: CASSKTGVEYGYTF; CDR3nt: TGTGCCAGCAGCAAGACAGGGGTCGAATATGGCTACACCTTC
v_gene: TRBV19; abundance: NA; d_gene: TRBD1; j_gene: TRBJ1-2; CDR3aa: CASSSPGQGIHGYTF; CDR3nt: TGTGCCAGTAGTTCGCCCGGACAGGGGATCCATGGCTACACCTTC
v_gene: TRBV6-5; abundance: NA; d_gene: NA; j_gene: TRBJ2-1; CDR3aa: CASSGVYNEQFF; CDR3nt: TGTGCCAGCAGCGGGGTGTACAATGAGCAGTTCTTC
v_gene: TRBV4-1; abundance: NA; d_gene: TRBD2; j_gene: TRBJ2-3; CDR3aa: CASSPGLAGADTQYF; CDR3nt: TGCGCCAGCAGCCCCGGACTAGCGGGGGCAGATACGCAGTATTTT
v_gene: TRBV6-6; abundance: NA; d_gene: NA; j_gene: TRBJ2-5; CDR3aa: CASNQGRGETQYF; CDR3nt: TGTGCCAGCAACCAGGGTCGGGGGGAGACCCAGTACTTC
v_gene: TRBV2; abundance: NA; d_gene: TRBD2; j_gene: TRBJ2-3; CDR3aa: CASRRGLSGGPTDTQYF; CDR3nt: TGTGCCAGCAGGAGGGGTCTTAGCGGGGGCCCCACAGATACGCAGTATTTT
v_gene: TRBV6-1; abundance: few; d_gene: TRBD2; j_gene: TRBJ2-1; CDR3aa: CASSDSLLTSGHNEQFF; CDR3nt: TGTGCCAGCAGTGATTCTTTGTTAACTAGCGGACACAATGAGCAGTTCTTC
v_gene: TRBV18; abundance: NA; d_gene: NA; j_gene: TRBJ2-3; CDR3aa: CASSPPAHHLTDTQYF; CDR3nt: TGTGCCAGCTCACCACCAGCTCACCACCTCACAGATACGCAGTATTTT
v_gene: TRBV7-2; abundance: few; d_gene: NA; j_gene: TRBJ1-4; CDR3aa: CASSLGSAGNNEKLFF; CDR3nt: TGTGCCAGCAGCTTAGGGTCAGCCGGGAATAATGAAAAACTGTTTTTT
v_gene: TRBV29-1; abundance: NA; d_gene: NA; j_gene: TRBJ2-5; CDR3aa: CSSSTQETQYF; CDR3nt: TGCAGCTCCTCGACACAAGAGACCCAGTACTTC
v_gene: TRBV5-4; abundance: NA; d_gene: TRBD1; j_gene: TRBJ2-7; CDR3aa: CASSLQDRGYEQYF; CDR3nt: TGTGCCAGCAGCTTACAGGACAGGGGCTACGAGCAGTACTTC
v_gene: TRBV5-4; abundance: NA; d_gene: NA; j_gene: TRBJ2-3; CDR3aa: CASSANWESTDTQYF; CDR3nt: TGTGCCAGCAGCGCCAACTGGGAGAGCACAGATACGCAGTATTTT
v_gene: TRBV30; abundance: NA; d_gene: TRBD1; j_gene: TRBJ1-2; CDR3aa: CAWGDRPRGYTF; CDR3nt: TGTGCCTGGGGGGACAGGCCGAGAGGCTACACCTTC
v_gene: TRBV27; abundance: NA; d_gene: TRBD1; j_gene: TRBJ1-6; CDR3aa: CASSSGTGDSPLHF; CDR3nt: TGTGCCAGCAGTTCTGGGACAGGGGATTCACCCCTCCACTTT
v_gene: TRBV5-6; abundance: few; d_gene: TRBD1; j_gene: TRBJ2-5; CDR3aa: CASSRGQRQETQYF; CDR3nt: TGTGCCAGCAGCAGGGGACAGCGCCAAGAGACCCAGTACTTC
v_gene: TRBV10-3; abundance: NA; d_gene: TRBD2; j_gene: TRBJ2-3; CDR3aa: CASQRGGIDTQYF; CDR3nt: TGTGCCTCCCAGCGGGGGGGGATTGATACGCAGTATTTT
v_gene: TRBV28; abundance: few; d_gene: TRBD1; j_gene: TRBJ1-3; CDR3aa: CASSSPGTGGNTIYF; CDR3nt: TGTGCCAGCAGTTCCCCCGGGACAGGAGGAAACACCATATATTTT
v_gene: TRBV7-9; abundance: NA; d_gene: TRBD1; j_gene: TRBJ1-2; CDR3aa: CASSLGGGLGYTF; CDR3nt: TGTGCCAGCAGCTTAGGAGGGGGCTTGGGCTACACCTTC
v_gene: TRBV4-2; abundance: NA; d_gene: NA; j_gene: TRBJ1-4; CDR3aa: CASSPSIQGYNEKLFF; CDR3nt: TGTGCCAGCAGCCCCTCTATACAGGGCTATAATGAAAAACTGTTTTTT
v_gene: TRBV19; abundance: few; d_gene: TRBD2; j_gene: TRBJ2-1; CDR3aa: CASLTSAGTGYEQFF; CDR3nt: TGTGCCAGCCTTACCTCAGCGGGGACGGGATATGAGCAGTTCTTC
v_gene: TRBV4-3; abundance: few; d_gene: NA; j_gene: TRBJ1-3; CDR3aa: CASSQDTNPGGNTIYF; CDR3nt: TGCGCCAGCAGCCAAGACACTAATCCTGGTGGAAACACCATATATTTT
v_gene: TRBV7-6; abundance: NA; d_gene: TRBD2; j_gene: TRBJ2-1; CDR3aa: CASSLRPTSGQPNEQFF; CDR3nt: TGTGCCAGCAGCCTACGACCGACTAGCGGCCAACCCAATGAGCAGTTCTTC
v_gene: TRBV29-1; abundance: NA; d_gene: TRBD1; j_gene: TRBJ1-3; CDR3aa: CSVSPGTGLGNTIYF; CDR3nt: TGCAGCGTGTCCCCCGGGACAGGGCTTGGAAACACCATATATTTT
v_gene: TRBV2; abundance: NA; d_gene: TRBD2; j_gene: TRBJ2-3; CDR3aa: CASRGTSGGGTQYF; CDR3nt: TGTGCCAGCAGGGGGACTAGCGGGGGAGGTACGCAGTATTTT
v_gene: TRBV7-3; abundance: NA; d_gene: NA; j_gene: TRBJ2-1; CDR3aa: CASSLHTGAYNEQFF; CDR3nt: TGTGCCAGCAGCTTACATACCGGGGCCTACAATGAGCAGTTCTTC
v_gene: TRBV5-1; abundance: NA; d_gene: TRBD2; j_gene: TRBJ2-5; CDR3aa: CASSLMTSLETQYF; CDR3nt: TGCGCCAGCAGCTTGATGACTAGCTTGGAGACCCAGTACTTC